This T cell receptor (beta chain) was identified during a study of regulatory T cells in long-lasting Graves disease. This clonotype was seen repeatedly, ten times or more. The time point here: newly diagnosed GD, antithyroid drugs for less than 3 months. The TCR library was made from RNA that had been extracted from PBMCs in TRIzol. Both iRepertoire HTBI primers and Arm-PCR of CDR3 regions were used to build the TCR beta libraries. TCRdb reprocessed the multiplex PCR reads with MiXCR, giving one entry per CDR3 protein. The sample shows 500,000 to 700,000 distinct CDR3 sequences, approximately 15% of them seen only once. CDR3 length: 13 residues. Germline V gives CDR1 MDHEN, CDR2 SYDVKM. V lost 2 bases and J 6 bases, leaving 9 bases between the germline ends. Separately, the same data were catalogued under a study of T cells in Graves' hyperthyroidism and ophthalmopathy.

The sequences come from peripheral blood mononuclear cells (PBMCs), collected at new diagnosis, from a patient treated with antithyroid drugs. The genes are TRBV28 and TRBJ2-3; unclear D gene. This sequence was found in a woman in her 30s with Graves disease. The CDR3 sequence is CASSLTWSDTQYF. For the CDR3, the DNA is TGTGCCAGCAGTTTAACGTGGAGCGATACGCAGTATTTT.